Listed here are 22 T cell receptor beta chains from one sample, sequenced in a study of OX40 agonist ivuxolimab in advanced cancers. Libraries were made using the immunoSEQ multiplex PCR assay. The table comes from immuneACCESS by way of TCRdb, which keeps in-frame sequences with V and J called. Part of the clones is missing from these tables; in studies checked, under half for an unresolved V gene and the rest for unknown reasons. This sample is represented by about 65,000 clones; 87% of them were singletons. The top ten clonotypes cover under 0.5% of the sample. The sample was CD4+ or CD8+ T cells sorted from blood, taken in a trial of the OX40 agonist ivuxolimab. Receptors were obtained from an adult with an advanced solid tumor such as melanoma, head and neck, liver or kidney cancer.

The CDR3 protein is CASSSTGTLHF. DNA of the CDR3: TGTGCCAGCAGCTCGACAGGAACCCTCCACTTT. The chain uses TRBV7-2 and TRBJ1-6; TRBD1 is a possible D gene (6 bases). V was clipped by 4 bases and J by 14 bases, with 9 bases between them. Germline CDR1 SGHTA, CDR2 FQGNSA. The CDR3 extends over 11 amino acids.

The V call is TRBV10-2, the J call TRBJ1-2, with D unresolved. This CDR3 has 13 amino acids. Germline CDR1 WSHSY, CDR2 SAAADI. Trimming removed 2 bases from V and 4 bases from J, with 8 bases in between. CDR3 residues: CASSEGRSYGYTF. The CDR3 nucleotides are TGCGCCAGCAGTGAGGGGCGCAGCTATGGCTACACCTTC.

In nucleotides, the CDR3 is TGTGCCAGCAGTGAACTGGGTAATGACGGAAAACTGTTTTTT. Protein product: CASSELGNDGKLFF. The chain is built from TRBV2 and TRBJ1-4; D not resolved. CDR1 and CDR2 (germline): SNHLY, FYNNEI. V lost 2 bases to trimming and J lost 10 bases, with 14 bases between them. CDR3 length: 14 amino acids.

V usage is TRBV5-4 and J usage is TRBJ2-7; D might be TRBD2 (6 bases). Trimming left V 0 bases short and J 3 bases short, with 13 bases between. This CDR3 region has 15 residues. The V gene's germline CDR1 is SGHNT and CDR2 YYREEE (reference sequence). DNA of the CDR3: TGTGCCAGCAGCTTGGCCGGGGTCGGGGGCTACGAGCAGTACTTC. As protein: CASSLAGVGGYEQYF. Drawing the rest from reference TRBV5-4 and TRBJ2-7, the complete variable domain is ETGVTQSPTHLIKTRGQQVTLRCSSQSGHNTVSWYQQALGQGPQFIFQYYREEENGRGNFPPRFSGLQFPNYSSELNVNALELDDSALYLCASSLAGVGGYEQYFGPGTRLTVT.

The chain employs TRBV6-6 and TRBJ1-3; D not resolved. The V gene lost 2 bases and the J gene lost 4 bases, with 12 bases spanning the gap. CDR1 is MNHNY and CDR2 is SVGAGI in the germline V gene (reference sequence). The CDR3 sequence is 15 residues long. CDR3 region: CASSYNPGLGNTIYF. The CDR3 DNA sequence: TGTGCCAGCAGTTACAACCCGGGCTTGGGAAACACCATATATTTT.

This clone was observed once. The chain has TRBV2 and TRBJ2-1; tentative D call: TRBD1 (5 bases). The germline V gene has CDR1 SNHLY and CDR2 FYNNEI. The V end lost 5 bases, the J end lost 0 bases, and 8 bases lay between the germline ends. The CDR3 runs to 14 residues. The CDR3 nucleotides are TGTGCCAGCAGTCGACAGCGCTCCTACAATGAGCAGTTCTTC. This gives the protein CASSRQRSYNEQFF.

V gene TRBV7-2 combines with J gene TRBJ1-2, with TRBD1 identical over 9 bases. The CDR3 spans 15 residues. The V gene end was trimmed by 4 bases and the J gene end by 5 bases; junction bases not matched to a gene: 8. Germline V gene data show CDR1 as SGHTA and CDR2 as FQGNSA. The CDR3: CASSSDRGIRYGYTF. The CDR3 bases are TGTGCCAGCAGCTCGGACAGGGGTATCCGGTATGGCTACACCTTC.

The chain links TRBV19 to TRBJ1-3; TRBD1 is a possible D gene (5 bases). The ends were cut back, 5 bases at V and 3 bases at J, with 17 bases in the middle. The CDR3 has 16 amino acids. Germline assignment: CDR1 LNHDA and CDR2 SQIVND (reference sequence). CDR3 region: CASSSPRRQGGNTIYF. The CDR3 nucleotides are TGTGCCAGTAGTTCCCCTCGGAGGCAGGGTGGAAACACCATATATTTT.

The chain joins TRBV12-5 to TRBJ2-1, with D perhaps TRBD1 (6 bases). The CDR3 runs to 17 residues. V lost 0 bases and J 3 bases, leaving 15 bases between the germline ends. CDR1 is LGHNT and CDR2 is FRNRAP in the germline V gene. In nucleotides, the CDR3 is TGTGCTAGTGGTTTGGTACTTAGGACAGAGGTCTACAATGAGCAGTTCTTC. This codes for CASGLVLRTEVYNEQFF.

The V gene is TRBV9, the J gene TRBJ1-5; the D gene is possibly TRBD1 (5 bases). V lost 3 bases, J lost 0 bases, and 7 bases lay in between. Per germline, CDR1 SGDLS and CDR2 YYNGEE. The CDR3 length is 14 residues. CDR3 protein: CASSADSSNQPQHF. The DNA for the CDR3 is TGTGCCAGCAGCGCAGACAGTAGCAATCAGCCCCAGCATTTT. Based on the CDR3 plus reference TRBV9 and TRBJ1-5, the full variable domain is DSGVTQTPKHLITATGQRVTLRCSPRSGDLSVYWYQQSLDQGLQFLIQYYNGEERAKGNILERFSAQQFPDLHSELNLSSLELGDSALYFCASSADSSNQPQHFGDGTRLSIL.

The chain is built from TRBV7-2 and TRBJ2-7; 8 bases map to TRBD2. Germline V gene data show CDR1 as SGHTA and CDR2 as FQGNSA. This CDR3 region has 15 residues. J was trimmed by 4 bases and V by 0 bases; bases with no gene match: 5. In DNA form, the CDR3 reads TGTGCCAGCAGCTTAGCGGGCGGGGGGAGGTACGAGCAGTACTTC. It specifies CASSLAGGGRYEQYF.

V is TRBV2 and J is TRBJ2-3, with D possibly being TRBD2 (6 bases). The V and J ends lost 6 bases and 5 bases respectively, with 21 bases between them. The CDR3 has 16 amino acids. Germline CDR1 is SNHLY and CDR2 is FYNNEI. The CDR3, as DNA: TGTGCCAGCAGCTTCGGTAGGGGCTCCGGGGGAGATACGCAGTATTTT. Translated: CASSFGRGSGGDTQYF.

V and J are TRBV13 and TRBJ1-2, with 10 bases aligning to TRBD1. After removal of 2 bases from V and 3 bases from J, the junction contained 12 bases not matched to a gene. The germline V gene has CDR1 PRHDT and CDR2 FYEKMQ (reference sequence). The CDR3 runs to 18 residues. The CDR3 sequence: CASSLIDNFGTGDYGYTF. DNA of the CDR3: TGTGCCAGCAGCTTAATCGATAATTTCGGGACAGGGGACTATGGCTACACCTTC.

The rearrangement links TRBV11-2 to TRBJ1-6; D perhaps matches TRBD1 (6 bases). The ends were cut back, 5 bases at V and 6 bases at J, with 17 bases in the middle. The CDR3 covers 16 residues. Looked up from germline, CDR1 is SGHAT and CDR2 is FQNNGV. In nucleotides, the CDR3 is TGTGCCAGCAGCACTCGACAGGCGCAGGGTAATTCACCCCTCCACTTT. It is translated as CASSTRQAQGNSPLHF.

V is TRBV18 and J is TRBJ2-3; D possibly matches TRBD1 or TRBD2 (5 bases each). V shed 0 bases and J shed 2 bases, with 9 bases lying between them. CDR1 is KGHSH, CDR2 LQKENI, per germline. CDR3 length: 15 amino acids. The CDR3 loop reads CASSPPGPNTDTQYF. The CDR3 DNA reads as TGTGCCAGCTCACCACCGGGACCCAACACAGATACGCAGTATTTT.

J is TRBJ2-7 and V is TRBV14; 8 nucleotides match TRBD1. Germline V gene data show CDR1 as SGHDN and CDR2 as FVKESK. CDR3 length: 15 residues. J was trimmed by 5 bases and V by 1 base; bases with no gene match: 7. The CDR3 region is CASSQAGGALNEQYF. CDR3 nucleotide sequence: TGTGCCAGCAGCCAAGCAGGGGGCGCCCTAAACGAGCAGTACTTC.

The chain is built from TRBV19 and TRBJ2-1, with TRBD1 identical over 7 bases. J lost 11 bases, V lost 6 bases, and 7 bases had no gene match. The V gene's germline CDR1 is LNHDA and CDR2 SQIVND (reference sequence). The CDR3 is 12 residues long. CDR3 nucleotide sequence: TGTGCCAGTAGGACCAGGACAGGACAGCAGTTCTTC. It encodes CASRTRTGQQFF.

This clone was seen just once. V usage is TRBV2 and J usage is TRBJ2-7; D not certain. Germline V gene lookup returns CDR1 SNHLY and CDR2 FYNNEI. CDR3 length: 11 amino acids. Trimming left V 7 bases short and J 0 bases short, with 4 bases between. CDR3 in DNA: TGTGCCAGCATGGGCTCCTACGAGCAGTACTTC. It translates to CASMGSYEQYF.

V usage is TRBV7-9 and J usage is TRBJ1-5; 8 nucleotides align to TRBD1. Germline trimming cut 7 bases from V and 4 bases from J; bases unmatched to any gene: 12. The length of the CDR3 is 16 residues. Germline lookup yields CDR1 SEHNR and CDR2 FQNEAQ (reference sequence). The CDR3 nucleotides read TGTGCCAGCACCATAGCAGACAGGGGACTAAATCAGCCCCAGCATTTT. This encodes CASTIADRGLNQPQHF.

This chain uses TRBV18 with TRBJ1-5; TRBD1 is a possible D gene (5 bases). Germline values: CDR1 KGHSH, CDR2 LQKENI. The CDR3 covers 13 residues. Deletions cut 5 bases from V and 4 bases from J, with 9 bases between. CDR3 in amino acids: CASSGAENQPQHF. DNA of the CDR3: TGTGCCAGCTCAGGGGCAGAGAATCAGCCCCAGCATTTT.

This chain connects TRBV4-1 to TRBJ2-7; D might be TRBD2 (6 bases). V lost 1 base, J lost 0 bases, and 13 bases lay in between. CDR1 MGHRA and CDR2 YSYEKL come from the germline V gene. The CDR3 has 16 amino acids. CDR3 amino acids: CASSQASGPSSYEQYF. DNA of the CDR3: TGCGCCAGCAGCCAAGCAAGCGGGCCCAGCTCCTACGAGCAGTACTTC.

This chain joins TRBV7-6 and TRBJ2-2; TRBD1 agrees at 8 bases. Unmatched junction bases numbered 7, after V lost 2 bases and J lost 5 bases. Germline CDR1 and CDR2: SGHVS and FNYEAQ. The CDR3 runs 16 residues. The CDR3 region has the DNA TGTGCCAGCAGCTTAAGAGGGGGACAGGTTACCGGGGAGCTGTTTTTT. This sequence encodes CASSLRGGQVTGELFF. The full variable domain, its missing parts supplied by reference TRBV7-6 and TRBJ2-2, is GAGVSQSPRYKVTKRGQDVALRCDPISGHVSLYWYRQALGQGPEFLTYFNYEAQQDKSGLPNDRFSAERPEGSISTLTIQRTEQRDSAMYRCASSLRGGQVTGELFFGEGSRLTVL.